Included here is one T cell receptor beta chain sequence, with context. Per the original data handling: Using reference gene primer amplification, nucleated cell counts were estimated. Measured with immunoSEQ multiplex PCR; TCRdb has only the in-frame clones, and not every one. V and J calls and clone size are as listed in that table; D and trimming were resolved from the DNA. Found here are hundreds of thousands of clones, 87% of them singletons; the top ten hold about 12%. The sample originates from a study of blood T cell repertoires in COVID-19. The CDR3 covers 13 residues. Trimming pared 0 bases from V and 4 bases from J, leaving 7 bases between. Germline V gene lookup returns CDR1 SGHTA and CDR2 FQGNSA.

The sequenced material came from peripheral blood. The receptor's source is a young woman who had recovered from COVID-19. The gene calls are TRBV7-2 and TRBJ2-7; TRBD2 might be the D (5 bases). The CDR3 loop is CASSLAGEYEQYF. In nucleotides, the CDR3 is TGTGCCAGCAGCTTAGCGGGAGAGTACGAGCAGTACTTC.